A single sample gave rise to the 8 T cell receptor beta chains below, sequenced in a study of CD8 T cells in ankylosing spondylitis. What these receptors recognize is not known. Whole-study results and caveats: Ankylosing spondylitis blood seemed to carry a telltale TCR beta motif made of eight highly homologous variants.

Each CDR3 protein gets one entry after TCRdb re-called the 5' RACE reads with MiXCR. The sample carries about 440,000 distinct CDR3 sequences, approximately 17% recorded once. Sample: blood, either unsorted or a sorted T cell fraction (not recorded which). These receptors all stem from a male donor with ankylosing spondylitis.

The rearrangement joins TRBV5-1 to TRBJ2-5; the D gene is possibly TRBD1 (5 bases). V lost 4 bases, J lost 5 bases, and 18 bases lay in between. CDR1 SGHRS and CDR2 YFSETQ come from the germline V gene. There are 15 residues in the CDR3. The CDR3 here is CASSPSLRERETQYF. As DNA, the CDR3 is TGCGCCAGCAGCCCATCCCTCAGGGAAAGGGAGACCCAGTACTTC.

This clonotype was detected ten times or more. The gene calls are TRBV5-1 and TRBJ2-2; tentatively, D is TRBD2 (6 bases). The CDR3 is made up of 14 amino acids. Germline V lookup: CDR1 SGHRS, CDR2 YFSETQ. The V gene lost 4 bases and the J gene lost 5 bases, with 12 bases spanning the gap. The CDR3 loop is CASSPGLATGELFF. In DNA form, the CDR3 reads TGCGCCAGCAGCCCGGGACTGGCAACCGGGGAGCTGTTTTTT.

The sample holds a few counts of this clonotype. The chain links TRBV12-3 or TRBV12-4 to TRBJ1-2, with D possibly TRBD1 on 5 matching bases. The V gene lost 7 bases and the J gene lost 5 bases, with 20 bases spanning the gap. This CDR3 is 15 amino acids long. This CDR3 is CASTPGGEPKYGYTF. DNA for the CDR3: TGTGCCAGCACCCCCGGGGGAGAACCGAAATATGGCTACACCTTC.

In this sample, this clonotype turned up a few times. This chain connects TRBV20-1 to TRBJ2-7, with TRBD2 identical over 11 bases. This CDR3 region has 16 residues. Germline CDR1 DFQATT, CDR2 SNEGSKA (reference sequence). The CDR3 bases are TGCAGAAGCTACCCCGGGGTAGCGGGAGGGCCTGGCGAGCAGTACTTC. Translating it yields CRSYPGVAGGPGEQYF.

V is TRBV6-1 and J is TRBJ2-5, with D perhaps TRBD1 (5 bases). Germline CDR1 and CDR2: MNHNS and SASEGT. CDR3 length: 16 amino acids. Trimming pared 6 bases from V and 5 bases from J, leaving 22 bases between. The CDR3 DNA sequence: TGTGCCAGCAGCCAACCCAGGATAGGGGTGGGTGAGACCCAGTACTTC. Protein product: CASSQPRIGVGETQYF.

The rearrangement uses TRBV15 and TRBJ2-1; D possibly corresponds to TRBD2 (6 bases). The germline V and J ends were trimmed by 0 bases and 2 bases, with 8 bases remaining between them. Germline CDR1 LNHNV, CDR2 YYDKDF (reference sequence). The CDR3 is made up of 15 amino acids. CDR3 residues: CATSREGGAYNEQFF. DNA of the CDR3: TGTGCCACCAGCAGAGAAGGAGGGGCCTACAATGAGCAGTTCTTC.

A few counts support this clonotype. The J gene is TRBJ1-6, the V gene TRBV12-3 or TRBV12-4, with D unresolved. This CDR3 has 15 residues. The V end was cut by 5 bases, the J end by 8 bases, with 16 bases between. The CDR3 protein is CASSLGLGSYSPLHF. CDR3 DNA: TGTGCCAGCAGTCTCGGGTTGGGCTCGTATTCACCCCTCCACTTT.

This clonotype has a handful of counts. The chain links TRBV6-1 to TRBJ1-6; 7 bases line up with TRBD1. CDR1 is MNHNS and CDR2 is SASEGT in the germline V gene. The CDR3 extends over 15 amino acids. Trimming removed 6 bases from V and 7 bases from J; junction bases left unmatched: 9. The CDR3 DNA reads as TGTGCCAGCAGCGCCCGCCGGGACAGCAATTCACCCCTCCACTTT. Protein product: CASSARRDSNSPLHF.